The TCR beta chain described here comes from a study of cytomegalovirus exposure and HLA in healthy donors. General observations from the study: Cytomegalovirus-associated status was assigned to some 160 TCR beta chains.

Researchers ran the PCR with 60 Vbeta and 13 Jbeta primers. Using immunoSEQ multiplex PCR, the repertoire was profiled, and TCRdb retains in-frame clones only, with some absent. The data hold roughly 44,000 clones, with approximately 84% observed a single time. This clone was seen just once. Its antigen is currently unknown. V lost 1 base and J lost 3; bases outside the gene matches: 13. Per the germline V gene, CDR1 is ENHRY and CDR2 is SYGVKD. The CDR3 has 19 residues. The V call is TRBV10-3, the J call TRBJ2-1; 9 nucleotides match TRBD2. The sample was PBMCs. The receptor comes from a man over 45 in good health and CMV-seronegative. The CDR3 region has the DNA TGTGCCATCAGTGAGTTTGCCCCTAGCGGGGTAGGGGACTACAATGAGCAGTTCTTC. Translated: CAISEFAPSGVGDYNEQFF.